The rows below give T cell receptor beta chains drawn from one sample of a study of molecular identifiers for immune sequencing clone quantification. MiXCR, run by TCRdb on the PCR reads, gives a single entry per CDR3 protein. This sample carries about 510,000 distinct CDR3 sequences, about a fifth of them seen once, and the ten largest clones take around 0.84%. Sequencing used naive CD8+ T cells from blood, with Jurkat cell RNA spiked in. The receptors stem from a human donor in good health. Some libraries in this study had Jurkat cell RNA spiked in. Both conserved end residues are part of each CDR3. Each record gives: J gene, D gene, clone size, V gene, CDR3 length, CDR3 protein, CDR3 DNA. The D gene is left open where the match is weak. The size field is filled for only some rows; it gives once, few, many or a size class.

J: TRBJ1-1
D: TRBD1
size: -
V: TRBV6-1
length: 16
CDR3: CASRRGQEKMNTEAFF
DNA: TGTGCCAGCAGGAGAGGACAGGAAAAGATGAACACTGAAGCTTTCTTT

J: TRBJ2-7
D: -
size: -
V: TRBV30
length: 13
CDR3: CAWSVLPAYEQYF
DNA: TGTGCCTGGAGTGTACTCCCAGCCTACGAGCAGTACTTC

J: TRBJ1-2
D: TRBD1
size: -
V: TRBV28
length: 14
CDR3: CASSLPGGSYGYTF
DNA: TGTGCCAGCAGTTTACCAGGGGGCAGCTATGGCTACACCTTC

J: TRBJ2-7
D: TRBD1
size: few
V: TRBV6-5
length: 16
CDR3: CASRPGQGKVRYEQYF
DNA: TGTGCCAGCAGACCCGGACAGGGGAAAGTACGGTACGAGCAGTACTTC

J: TRBJ2-2
D: -
size: many
V: TRBV3-1
length: 14
CDR3: CASAPGPNTGELFF
DNA: TGTGCCAGCGCGCCGGGGCCTAACACCGGGGAGCTGTTTTTT

J: TRBJ2-7
D: -
size: many
V: TRBV4-2
length: 16
CDR3: CASSQEVGGKGYEQYF
DNA: TGTGCCAGCAGCCAAGAAGTTGGCGGGAAGGGCTACGAGCAGTACTTC

J: TRBJ2-3
D: -
size: few
V: TRBV10-3
length: 13
CDR3: CATEASVADTQYF
DNA: TGTGCCACCGAGGCTAGCGTAGCAGATACGCAGTATTTT

J: TRBJ1-6
D: TRBD1
size: -
V: TRBV25-1
length: 13
CDR3: CASVGTVNSPLHF
DNA: TGTGCCAGCGTAGGGACAGTAAATTCACCCCTCCACTTT

J: TRBJ2-3
D: -
size: few
V: TRBV18
length: 15
CDR3: CASSPGQASTDTQYF
DNA: TGTGCCAGCTCACCAGGTCAGGCTAGCACAGATACGCAGTATTTT

J: TRBJ2-7
D: -
size: many
V: TRBV10-3
length: 12
CDR3: CAIRGPSYEQYF
DNA: TGTGCCATCAGGGGGCCGTCCTACGAGCAGTACTTC

J: TRBJ2-7
D: TRBD1
size: many
V: TRBV6-2/TRBV6-3
length: 13
CDR3: CASSQTGGVEQYF
DNA: TGTGCCAGCAGTCAAACAGGGGGCGTTGAGCAGTACTTC

J: TRBJ2-2
D: TRBD2
size: -
V: TRBV12-3/TRBV12-4
length: 16
CDR3: CASSQFSGRFTGELFF
DNA: TGTGCCAGCAGTCAGTTTAGCGGGAGATTCACCGGGGAGCTGTTTTTT

J: TRBJ1-1
D: -
size: few
V: TRBV6-5
length: 16
CDR3: CASSLESGFLNTEAFF
DNA: TGTGCCAGCAGTTTGGAGTCAGGTTTCCTGAACACTGAAGCTTTCTTT